The 21 T cell receptor beta chains presented below share a single source sample, sequenced in a study of molecular identifiers for immune sequencing clone quantification (dated by TCRdb to 2016 to 2019). Libraries were built with PCR. The data were produced on an Illumina HiSeq 4000. The raw public reads went through TCRdb reprocessing: fastp at Q25, MiXCR clone calling, in-frame beta chains kept. Each CDR3 protein appears once, grouped with its most common genes and DNA. The sample has over 600,000 distinct CDR3 sequences on record, about 20% of them singletons. The ten biggest clones cover 0.85% of the sample. Sequencing was carried out using naive CD8+ T cells from blood, with Jurkat cell RNA spiked in. This sample's cell subset or site label indicates: FACS-sorted CD8+CD4-CCR7+CD45RA+ naive T cells. Receptors originate from a human donor in good health. Some libraries in this study had Jurkat cell RNA spiked in.

In its sample, this clonotype was seen many times. The V and J genes are TRBV24-1 and TRBJ1-1, with D perhaps matching TRBD1 (5 bases). Trimming took 4 bases from V and 2 from J, leaving 13 bases between them. This CDR3 region has 15 residues. CDR1 and CDR2 from the germline V gene are KGHDR and SFDVKD. The CDR3 here is CATSESGTANTEAFF. The CDR3 DNA reads TGTGCCACCAGTGAGTCCGGGACGGCAAACACTGAAGCTTTCTTT.

Notes on this clonotype: One end of the junction is discordant with germline, which a read error may explain. V usage is TRBV5-1 and J usage is TRBJ1-1; D may be TRBD1 (5 bases). This CDR3 spans 13 amino acids. Per the germline V gene, CDR1 is SGHRS and CDR2 is YFSETQ. The CDR3 nucleotides read TGCGCCGGCAGCTTAGGGGATAACACTGAAGCTTTCTTT. It translates to CAGSLGDNTEAFF.

This clonotype was picked up many times. The rearrangement joins TRBV6-5 to TRBJ2-7, with 9 bases fitting TRBD2. This CDR3 has 16 residues. In germline, CDR1 is MNHEY, CDR2 SVGAGI. Trimming removed 0 bases from V and 3 bases from J; junction bases left unmatched: 6. The CDR3 loop is CASSYSRLAGFYEQYF. The CDR3 DNA reads as TGTGCCAGCAGTTACTCACGGCTAGCGGGGTTCTACGAGCAGTACTTC.

Concerning this clonotype itself: An end of the junction differs from the germline gene, which may be a read error. DNA for the CDR3: TGTGCCAGCAGTTTAAGCAGCGGGGGGGCTTCCTACAATGTGCAGTTCTTC. Encoded protein: CASSLSSGGASYNVQFF. The V gene is TRBV27, the J gene TRBJ2-1; 10 positions agree with TRBD2. CDR1 and CDR2 (germline): MNHEY, SMNVEV (reference sequence). This CDR3 has 17 amino acids.

V and J are TRBV18 and TRBJ1-4; a weak D match, TRBD1 (5 bases). Trimming shortened V by 0 bases and J by 5 bases, and 16 bases separated the two germline ends. In germline, CDR1 is KGHSH, CDR2 LQKENI. The CDR3 has 17 residues. CDR3 bases: TGTGCCAGCTCACCACCCCCCGGACATTTTTTAAATGAAAAACTGTTTTTT. Its translation: CASSPPPGHFLNEKLFF.

About this clonotype itself: This may be a read error: a much more frequent sequence differs by one nucleotide. The genes are TRBV7-9 and TRBJ2-7; 9 bases map to TRBD1. The CDR3 sequence is 16 residues long. CDR1 SEHNR and CDR2 FQNEAQ come from the germline V gene (reference sequence). The CDR3 is CASGFPPGTGNFEQYF. The CDR3 DNA reads TGTGCCAGCGGCTTCCCACCCGGGACAGGGAACTTCGAGCAGTACTTC.

As for this clonotype: A much larger clone lies one base from this, so it may be a read error. V is TRBV27 and J is TRBJ2-7, with 9 nucleotides matching TRBD1. CDR3 length: 16 amino acids. Germline V CDR1 and CDR2: MNHEY, SMNVEV (reference sequence). V was clipped by 5 bases and J by 6 bases; unmatched bases: 14. The CDR3 sequence is CASSTLAGTGSCEQYF. For the CDR3, the DNA is TGTGCCAGCAGTACACTGGCCGGGACAGGGAGCTGCGAGCAGTACTTC.

On this clonotype: An end of the junction does not agree with germline; a read error may underlie this. This chain uses TRBV6-2 or TRBV6-3 with TRBJ2-5, with 8 bases aligning to TRBD2. CDR3 length: 14 amino acids. Germline CDR1 is MNHEY and CDR2 is SVGEGT. DNA for the CDR3: TGTGCCAGCAGTCTCGGACTAGCACAAGGGACCCAGTACTTC. Translation gives CASSLGLAQGTQYF.

As concerns this clonotype: This could be a read error, since a much larger clone is one nucleotide away. J is TRBJ2-2 and V is TRBV28; 7 bases fit TRBD1. CDR1 and CDR2 (germline): MDHEN, SYDVKM. This CDR3 contains 16 residues. The CDR3: CASSLWTGSYTGELSF. For the CDR3, the DNA is TGTGCCAGCAGCTTATGGACAGGATCATACACCGGGGAGCTGTCTTTT.

This clonotype was observed once. This rearrangement joins TRBV5-4 to TRBJ2-1, with D possibly being TRBD1 (6 bases). Per germline, CDR1 SGHNT and CDR2 YYREEE (reference sequence). V dropped 2 bases and J dropped 6 bases, with 15 bases sitting between them. This CDR3 has 15 amino acids. This CDR3 is CASSLVTGPRNEQFF. The CDR3 DNA is TGTGCCAGCAGCTTAGTGACAGGTCCCCGCAATGAGCAGTTCTTC.

This clonotype was observed a handful of times. The chain recombines TRBV6-5 with TRBJ2-7, with D unresolved. Germline assignment: CDR1 MNHEY and CDR2 SVGAGI. The ends were cut back, 0 bases at V and 8 bases at J, with 11 bases in the middle. The CDR3 extends over 13 amino acids. The CDR3 DNA sequence: TGTGCCAGCAGTTACTCGCAGATCGTGAAGCAGTACTTC. Its protein is CASSYSQIVKQYF.

This clonotype was recorded many times. The rearrangement links TRBV6-1 to TRBJ2-3; 7 nucleotides agree with TRBD1. CDR1 is MNHNS and CDR2 is SASEGT in the germline V gene. This CDR3 is built from 15 residues. Germline trimming cut 6 bases from V and 2 bases from J; bases unmatched to any gene: 8. CDR3 DNA sequence: TGTGCCAGCAGGCGAAGGACAGGAACCACAGATACGCAGTATTTT. This gives the protein CASRRRTGTTDTQYF.

With respect to this clonotype: Given a much more abundant clone one base away, this may be a read error. V gene TRBV6-5 combines with J gene TRBJ2-1; D gene unclear. Deletions cut 6 bases from V and 9 bases from J, with 12 bases between. This CDR3 is 12 amino acids long. CDR1 MNHEY and CDR2 SVGAGI come from the germline V gene. For the CDR3, the DNA is TGTGCCAGCAGCCCATCCTCCAGTGAGCAGTTCTTC. It encodes CASSPSSSEQFF.

This clonotype was detected many times. The chain uses TRBV6-6 and TRBJ2-3, with D tentatively TRBD2 (6 bases). Germline V gives CDR1 MNHNY, CDR2 SVGAGI (reference sequence). The CDR3 sequence is 14 residues long. Trimming removed 7 bases from V and 2 bases from J, with 13 bases in between. CDR3 loop: CASTGTVNTDTQYF. The CDR3 DNA follows: TGTGCCAGCACCGGGACTGTCAACACAGATACGCAGTATTTT.

As for this clonotype: One end of the junction does not line up with germline, which may come from a read error. The V gene is TRBV6-2 or TRBV6-3, the J gene TRBJ2-1; possibly TRBD1 for D (5 bases). CDR1 and CDR2 from the germline V gene are MNHEY and SVGEGT. The CDR3 covers 13 residues. CDR3 protein: CAGRVFRGNEQFF. The CDR3 nucleotides are TGTGCCGGCAGGGTTTTTAGGGGCAATGAGCAGTTCTTC.

This clonotype was picked up many times. This chain joins TRBV7-9 and TRBJ1-1; a weak D match, TRBD1 (5 bases). CDR1 SEHNR and CDR2 FQNEAQ come from the germline V gene (reference sequence). V lost 5 bases to trimming and J lost 1 base, with 14 bases between them. This CDR3 is 15 amino acids long. Here the CDR3 reads CASSQAKTENTEAFF. The CDR3 DNA reads as TGTGCCAGCAGCCAAGCCAAGACAGAGAACACTGAAGCTTTCTTT.

The genes are TRBV10-3 and TRBJ2-1; a possible D gene is TRBD2 (5 bases). The ends were cut back, 3 bases at V and 3 bases at J, with 15 bases in the middle. The CDR3 is 16 amino acids. Germline CDR1 is ENHRY and CDR2 is SYGVKD. The CDR3 sequence is CAISEGPSRVYNEQFF. The CDR3 nucleotides are TGTGCCATCAGTGAAGGGCCTAGCCGGGTCTACAATGAGCAGTTCTTC.

Only a few counts were recorded for this clonotype. V gene TRBV27 combines with J gene TRBJ2-2; no definite D call. Trimming pared 3 bases from V and 7 bases from J, leaving 6 bases between. Germline CDR1 is MNHEY and CDR2 is SMNVEV (reference sequence). The CDR3 spans 12 residues. The CDR3 region has the DNA TGTGCCAGCAGTTTTTGGAACGGGGAGCTGTTTTTT. As protein: CASSFWNGELFF.

This clonotype has a count of ten or more. This chain uses TRBV2 with TRBJ1-1, with D possibly being TRBD1 (6 bases). Trimming removed 3 bases at V and 1 base at J, with 9 bases between. CDR1 and CDR2 from the germline V gene are SNHLY and FYNNEI. The CDR3 totals 14 residues. In DNA form, the CDR3 reads TGTGCCAGCAGTGATTTACAGGGGAACACTGAAGCTTTCTTT. Protein sequence: CASSDLQGNTEAFF.

At least ten counts were recorded for this clonotype. V usage is TRBV5-6 and J usage is TRBJ1-1; weak D call: TRBD1 (5 bases). Germline CDR1 SGHDT, CDR2 YYEEEE. Trimming removed 3 bases from V and 4 bases from J, with 16 bases in between. CDR3 length: 15 residues. CDR3 coding DNA: TGTGCCAGCAGCTGGGGGACCCCATTGGGCACTGAAGCTTTCTTT. Protein sequence: CASSWGTPLGTEAFF.

This clonotype was detected only a few times. The chain joins TRBV6-5 to TRBJ2-7; no reliable D call. The CDR3 spans 14 residues. Between the trimmed V and J ends, which lost 0 bases and 3 bases, there was a span of 9 bases. CDR1 is MNHEY and CDR2 is SVGAGI in the germline V gene. This CDR3 reads CASSYSVQVYEQYF. CDR3 in DNA: TGTGCCAGCAGTTACTCCGTCCAGGTCTACGAGCAGTACTTC.